These T cell receptor beta chains were read from a single sample in a study of cytomegalovirus exposure and HLA in healthy donors. The repertoire was sequenced with immunoSEQ multiplex PCR; TCRdb's copy has only in-frame clones and lacks some. Found here are 150,000 to 200,000 clones, around 80% of them singletons; the top ten hold 1.5% to 2%. What was sequenced was PBMCs. Every receptor here comes from a woman aged 18-30 years in good health and CMV-seronegative. Both conserved end residues are part of each CDR3. D genes are given only for firm matches. Not all rows give a size; the values are once, few, many and, for expanded clones, a class.

d_gene	v_gene	j_gene	abundance	CDR3nt	CDR3aa
NA	TRBV6-9	TRBJ1-5	NA	TGTGCCAGCAGCTACAGGTACCACTATCTCTATAGCAATCAGCCCCAGCATTTT	CASSYRYHYLYSNQPQHF
TRBD2	TRBV5-1	TRBJ2-1	NA	TGCGCCAGCAGCTCATCAGCGGGAGATCCCTACAATGAGCAGTTCTTC	CASSSSAGDPYNEQFF
NA	TRBV10-3	TRBJ2-3	NA	TGTGCCATCAGTGAGGGTCCTCCGGGGGATACGCAGTATTTT	CAISEGPPGDTQYF
NA	TRBV9	TRBJ1-2	once	TGTGCCAGCAGCGTAGGGGCAGGGTATGACTATGGCTACACCTTC	CASSVGAGYDYGYTF
NA	TRBV5-1	TRBJ1-2	few	TGCGCCAGCAGGGATCCACAGGGTCCTTATGGCTACACCTTC	CASRDPQGPYGYTF
NA	TRBV4-2	TRBJ2-1	NA	TGTGCCAGCAGCCAAGAACAGAATGAGCAGTTCTTC	CASSQEQNEQFF
TRBD2	TRBV7-2	TRBJ2-3	NA	TGTGCCAGCAGCGTTTCGACTAGCGGACTTAGCACAGATACGCAGTATTTT	CASSVSTSGLSTDTQYF
TRBD2	TRBV30	TRBJ2-7	NA	TGTGCCTGGAGTTTCACGGGAGGAGAGTACTTC	CAWSFTGGEYF
NA	TRBV4-3	TRBJ1-1	few	TGCGCCAGCAGCCGGGACATGAACACTGAAGCTTTCTTT	CASSRDMNTEAFF
NA	TRBV7-2	TRBJ1-5	NA	TGTGCCAGCAGCTTGTCGAATCAGCCCCAGCATTTT	CASSLSNQPQHF
TRBD2	TRBV28	TRBJ2-4	NA	TGTGCCAGCAGTTCCGCGGGGGGGGCAGGGAACATTCAGTACTTC	CASSSAGGAGNIQYF
TRBD1	TRBV5-1	TRBJ1-6	NA	TGCGCCAGCAGCTTGAGGGACAGGCATAATTCACCCCTCCACTTT	CASSLRDRHNSPLHF
NA	TRBV7-2	TRBJ1-5	NA	TGTGCCAGCAGCGTGGGGGGGGCCCGCAATCAGCCCCAGCATTTT	CASSVGGARNQPQHF
NA	TRBV30	TRBJ1-4	NA	TGTGCCTGGAGTGTACAGTTTAATGAAAAACTGTTTTTT	CAWSVQFNEKLFF
TRBD1	TRBV19	TRBJ1-2	NA	TGTGCCAGTGGGACAGGGGGGAGTAACTATGGCTACACCTTC	CASGTGGSNYGYTF
NA	TRBV13	TRBJ1-2	NA	TGTGCCAGCAGCCACGACAGCGTAAGAGGCTACACCTTC	CASSHDSVRGYTF
TRBD1	TRBV30	TRBJ1-1	few	TGTGCCTGGAGTTCTGGACAGGGGAGGGATGCTTTCTTT	CAWSSGQGRDAFF
TRBD1	TRBV19	TRBJ2-3	NA	TGTGCCAGTAGTAAGACCCCGACAGGGGTAACAGATACGCAGTATTTT	CASSKTPTGVTDTQYF
TRBD1	TRBV2	TRBJ2-5	NA	TGTGCCAGCAGTGAGCCGAGGGACAGTCCTCAAGAGACCCAGTACTTC	CASSEPRDSPQETQYF
TRBD2	TRBV4-3	TRBJ2-2	few	TGCGCCAGCAGCCAAGGAAGGGGGACTAGCGTCTACACCGGGGAGCTGTTTTTT	CASSQGRGTSVYTGELFF
TRBD2	TRBV6-7	TRBJ2-1	NA	TGTGCCAGCAAATTTAGCGGGTCCTTCAATGAGCAGTTCTTC	CASKFSGSFNEQFF
NA	TRBV29-1	TRBJ1-1	few	TGCAGCGTGACCCCTCCCAGGGTGGGGTTCGGAGCTTTCTTT	CSVTPPRVGFGAFF
NA	TRBV30	TRBJ1-1	few	TGTGCCTGGAGGGCCCGACATGAAGCTTTCTTT	CAWRARHEAFF
TRBD2	TRBV4-2	TRBJ2-1	NA	TGTGCCAGCAGCCCGTCCCTAGCGGGAGGGTGGAATGAGCAGTTCTTC	CASSPSLAGGWNEQFF
NA	TRBV27	TRBJ2-2	NA	TGTGCCAGTGGAGACCGCCGGAAGACCGGGGAGCTGTTTTTT	CASGDRRKTGELFF
NA	TRBV15	TRBJ2-1	few	TGTGCCACCAGCTCACAGCCCGGCGAGTGGGAGCCTTACAATGAGCAGTTCTTC	CATSSQPGEWEPYNEQFF
TRBD2	TRBV18	TRBJ2-5	NA	TGTGCCAGCTCCGCACTAGCGGGAGCGGTTGAGACCCAGTACTTC	CASSALAGAVETQYF
NA	TRBV2	TRBJ1-1	few	TGTGCCAGCAGTGATCCACCTGGAGCTGAAGCTTTCTTT	CASSDPPGAEAFF
NA	TRBV4-3	TRBJ2-7	NA	TGCGCCAGCAGCCAAGAGAAGCCCTACGAGCAGTACTTC	CASSQEKPYEQYF
NA	TRBV10-3	TRBJ1-4	NA	TGTGCCATCAGTGACCCCTCTCCTAATGAAAAACTGTTTTTT	CAISDPSPNEKLFF
TRBD1	TRBV2	TRBJ2-3	NA	TGTGCCAGCAGTTCGTACAGGGGCGAAGATACGCAGTATTTT	CASSSYRGEDTQYF
TRBD2	TRBV7-9	TRBJ2-3	NA	TGTGCCAGCAGATCCGGGACTAGCGGGGCGACGCAGTATTTT	CASRSGTSGATQYF
NA	TRBV18	TRBJ2-6	NA	TGTGCCAGCTCACTCTGGACAATTATTAGCTCTGGGGCCAACGTCCTGACTTTC	CASSLWTIISSGANVLTF
NA	TRBV19	TRBJ1-1	NA	TGTGCCAGTAGTCTCATCGGGGGGGCGAACACTGAAGCTTTCTTT	CASSLIGGANTEAFF
NA	TRBV6-6	TRBJ1-1	NA	TGTGCCAGCAGAGGGGACACTGAAGCTTTCTTT	CASRGDTEAFF
NA	TRBV6-6	TRBJ1-3	NA	TGTGCCAGCAGGTCCTCAGGGGCAAATGGAAACACCATATATTTT	CASRSSGANGNTIYF
TRBD1	TRBV7-9	TRBJ1-4	NA	TGTTCCAGCAGCTTTACCGGGACAGGGGGCCGTGAAAAACTGTTTTTT	CSSSFTGTGGREKLFF
TRBD2	TRBV5-4	TRBJ2-5	NA	TGTGCCAGCAGCACGACTAGCGGAGAGACCCAGTACTTC	CASSTTSGETQYF
NA	TRBV2	TRBJ1-2	NA	TGTGCCAGCAGTGAAGCGGCAGGGCCCTATGGCTACACCTTC	CASSEAAGPYGYTF
TRBD2	TRBV27	TRBJ2-3	NA	TGTGCCAGCAGTTTAGCCCCTCCTTCCTCTAGCGGACCTAGCACAGATACGCAGTATTTT	CASSLAPPSSSGPSTDTQYF
TRBD1	TRBV12-5	TRBJ1-6	few	TGTGCTAGTGGTTTGTTCGTCGGGACAGGGAGTAATTCACCCCTCCACTTT	CASGLFVGTGSNSPLHF
TRBD2	TRBV4-1	TRBJ2-3	few	TGCGCCAGCAGCCAAGACGGGACTACGCGTACGCAGTATTTT	CASSQDGTTRTQYF
TRBD2	TRBV2	TRBJ2-3	once	TGTGCCAGCAGACGCACGGGACTAGACGTCAATGATACGCAGTATTTT	CASRRTGLDVNDTQYF
TRBD1	TRBV7-2	TRBJ1-2	NA	TGTGCCAGCAGCTTCGACAGGGACTATGGCTACACCTTC	CASSFDRDYGYTF
NA	TRBV5-1	TRBJ2-5	few	TGCGCCAGTGGGGCTCAAGAGACCCAGTACTTC	CASGAQETQYF
NA	TRBV19	TRBJ2-3	NA	TGTGCCAGTAGTATAATGGGCGTACCAGATACGCAGTATTTT	CASSIMGVPDTQYF